This entry lists 16 T cell receptor beta chains sequenced from one sample in a study of vaccination effects on CD4 cells after COVID-19. Profiling relied on immunoSEQ multiplex PCR, and the TCRdb table lists in-frame clones only, not all of them. The repertoire includes 65,000 to 70,000 clones, about 80% of them detected once, and 0.9% to 1% sits in the top ten. Antigens of these TCRs are unknown. Ahead of sequencing, the ViraFEST assay grew antigen-specific CD4+ T cells using viral peptide pools. Isolation of CD4+ T cells took place after 10 days of culture. Vaccination of participants consisted of two doses of either the BNT162b2 or mRNA-1273 vaccine. The sequencing here drew on CD4+ T cells from PBMCs cultured with HCoV-OC43 spike peptides, taken after COVID-19 vaccination. Subset noted: HCoV-OC43 spike overlapping peptide pool stimulation. All receptors derive from a human donor who received a COVID-19 vaccine.

The V and J genes are TRBV4-3 and TRBJ1-2; perhaps TRBD1 as D (6 bases). The CDR3 spans 16 residues. Between the trimmed V and J ends, which lost 3 bases and 2 bases, there was a span of 16 bases. Germline lookup yields CDR1 LGHNA and CDR2 YSLEER. CDR3 sequence: CASSHRSTGTNYGYTF. For the CDR3, the DNA is TGCGCCAGCAGCCACCGCTCGACAGGAACAAACTATGGCTACACCTTC.

V is TRBV9 and J is TRBJ2-1; 14 nucleotides match TRBD2. V was pared by 4 bases and J by 0 bases, with 9 bases of the junction left unmatched. Germline lookup yields CDR1 SGDLS and CDR2 YYNGEE. The CDR3 is 19 amino acids. CDR3 sequence (DNA): TGTGCCAGCAGCTCACGGGGACTAGCGGGAGCCAACTCCTACAATGAGCAGTTCTTC. Translating it yields CASSSRGLAGANSYNEQFF. The whole variable domain, filled in from reference TRBV9 and TRBJ2-1, reads DSGVTQTPKHLITATGQRVTLRCSPRSGDLSVYWYQQSLDQGLQFLIQYYNGEERAKGNILERFSAQQFPDLHSELNLSSLELGDSALYFCASSSRGLAGANSYNEQFFGPGTRLTVL.

This chain links TRBV5-6 with TRBJ1-6; unclear D gene. The CDR3 runs to 14 residues. The germline V gene has CDR1 SGHDT and CDR2 YYEEEE. Trimming removed 2 bases at V and 7 bases at J, with 10 bases between. For the CDR3, the DNA is TGTGCCAGCAGCTTCGGACGGCAAAATTCACCCCTCCACTTT. The encoded protein is CASSFGRQNSPLHF.

The chain couples TRBV5-1 to TRBJ1-5; D unclear. The CDR3 loop spans 13 amino acids. The germline V gene encodes CDR1 SGHRS and CDR2 YFSETQ. Deletions cut 0 bases from V and 3 bases from J, with 4 bases between. The CDR3 loop reads CASSLDPNQPQHF. For the CDR3, the DNA is TGCGCCAGCAGCTTGGACCCCAATCAGCCCCAGCATTTT.

The rearrangement links TRBV28 to TRBJ1-1, with 7 bases aligning to TRBD1. J lost 1 base, V lost 3 bases, and 5 bases had no gene match. The CDR3 runs 15 residues. Germline V gene data show CDR1 as MDHEN and CDR2 as SYDVKM. This CDR3 is CASSFSRTGNTEAFF. For the CDR3, the DNA is TGTGCCAGCAGTTTCTCCCGGACAGGGAACACTGAAGCTTTCTTT.

V gene TRBV2 combines with J gene TRBJ2-3, with D hard to call. CDR3 length: 10 amino acids. V was trimmed by 4 bases and J by 7 bases, leaving 3 bases between them. CDR1 is SNHLY, CDR2 FYNNEI, per germline. The CDR3 here is CASSANTQYF. CDR3 coding DNA: TGTGCCAGCAGTGCTAATACGCAGTATTTT.

V is TRBV12-5 and J is TRBJ1-1; no clear D gene. CDR3 size: 11 residues. Trimming left V 0 bases short and J 4 bases short, with 0 bases between. Germline V gives CDR1 LGHNT, CDR2 FRNRAP. The CDR3 spells CASGLVTEAFF. The CDR3 nucleotides read TGTGCTAGTGGTTTGGTCACTGAAGCTTTCTTT.

V gene TRBV15 combines with J gene TRBJ1-1; possible D gene TRBD1, 6 bases. This CDR3 contains 14 residues. Germline CDR1 is LNHNV and CDR2 is YYDKDF (reference sequence). Trimming left V 8 bases short and J 3 bases short, with 16 bases between. CDR3 DNA: TGTGCCACCGCTTTTTGGGGGCGAGACACTGAAGCTTTCTTT. This codes for CATAFWGRDTEAFF.

The V gene is TRBV5-1, the J gene TRBJ2-5; no clear D. The CDR3 runs to 13 residues. V dropped 3 bases and J dropped 5 bases, with 11 bases sitting between them. Germline CDR1 SGHRS, CDR2 YFSETQ. CDR3 in DNA: TGCGCCAGCAGCTCCCGGGCCCAGGAGACCCAGTACTTC. Translation: CASSSRAQETQYF.

This clone was detected only a few times. The genes are TRBV6-6 and TRBJ2-1, with 11 bases fitting TRBD2. J lost 3 bases, V lost 6 bases, and 4 bases had no gene match. This CDR3 has 15 residues. Germline loops: CDR1 MNHNY, CDR2 SVGAGI (reference sequence). CDR3 nucleotide sequence: TGTGCCAGCAGCCCTAGCGGGGGGCACTACAATGAGCAGTTCTTC. Its translation is CASSPSGGHYNEQFF.

J is TRBJ1-1 and V is TRBV5-5; D remains unclear. This CDR3 is built from 13 residues. Germline values: CDR1 SGHKS, CDR2 YYEKEE (reference sequence). Trimming stripped 4 bases from V and 7 bases from J, with 14 bases between. The CDR3 loop reads CASSVRALNEAFF. CDR3 coding DNA: TGTGCCAGCAGCGTCCGGGCCCTTAATGAAGCTTTCTTT.

V and J are TRBV7-2 and TRBJ1-4; D not certain. There are 15 residues in the CDR3. The germline V gene has CDR1 SGHTA and CDR2 FQGNSA. Trimming pared 2 bases from V and 3 bases from J, leaving 10 bases between. The CDR3 DNA reads TGTGCCAGCAGCTTAATTTGGACCTCTAATGAAAAACTGTTTTTT. Translation: CASSLIWTSNEKLFF.

This sequence joins TRBV7-3 and TRBJ1-1; D perhaps matches TRBD1 (6 bases). The CDR3 spans 13 residues. The germline gives CDR1 SGHTA, CDR2 FQGTGA. Trimming shortened V by 5 bases and J by 1 base, and 8 bases separated the two germline ends. The CDR3 region has the DNA TGTGCCAGCAGCGCGGGACAGAACACTGAAGCTTTCTTT. Its protein is CASSAGQNTEAFF.

The chain is built from TRBV5-3 and TRBJ2-3, with 7 bases fitting TRBD2. Being an ORF, TRBV5-3 has a function that is uncertain. J lost 2 bases, V lost 9 bases, and 9 bases had no gene match. The CDR3 runs to 14 residues. CDR3: CANSGRVDTDTQYF. CDR3 bases: TGTGCCAACTCGGGGAGGGTGGACACAGATACGCAGTATTTT.

The chain employs TRBV5-6 and TRBJ2-7, with 11 bases aligning to TRBD2. With V trimmed by 4 bases and J by 3 bases, 6 bases remained unmatched. The V gene's germline CDR1 is SGHDT and CDR2 YYEEEE. This CDR3 is built from 15 residues. The CDR3 DNA is TGTGCCAGCAGCCTTCGGACTAGCGGGCGCTACGAGCAGTACGTC. Translated, it gives CASSLRTSGRYEQYV.

This clone was recorded a few times. The chain has TRBV2 and TRBJ1-5, with TRBD1 identical over 9 bases. The germline V gene encodes CDR1 SNHLY and CDR2 FYNNEI. J was trimmed by 7 bases and V by 4 bases; bases with no gene match: 8. This CDR3 comprises 15 residues. CDR3 in DNA: TGTGCCAGCAGTGTCCGGGACAGGGCAGGCCAGCCCCAGCATTTT. Its protein is CASSVRDRAGQPQHF.